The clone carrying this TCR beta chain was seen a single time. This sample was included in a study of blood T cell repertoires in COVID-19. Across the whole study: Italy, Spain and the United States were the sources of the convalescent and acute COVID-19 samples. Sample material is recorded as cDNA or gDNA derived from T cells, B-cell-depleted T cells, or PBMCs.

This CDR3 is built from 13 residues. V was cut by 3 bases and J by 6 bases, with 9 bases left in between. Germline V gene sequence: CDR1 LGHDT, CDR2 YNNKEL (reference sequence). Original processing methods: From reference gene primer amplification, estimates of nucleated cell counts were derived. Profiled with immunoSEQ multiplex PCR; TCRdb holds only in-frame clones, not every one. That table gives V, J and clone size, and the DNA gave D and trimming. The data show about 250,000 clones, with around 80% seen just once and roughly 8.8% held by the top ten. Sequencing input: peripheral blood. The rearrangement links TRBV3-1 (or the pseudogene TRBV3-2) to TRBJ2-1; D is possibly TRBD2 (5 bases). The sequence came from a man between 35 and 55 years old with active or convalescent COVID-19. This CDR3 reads CASSQSTSNEQFF. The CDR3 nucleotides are TGTGCCAGCAGCCAGTCAACTAGCAATGAGCAGTTCTTC.